This is a list of T cell receptor beta chains from one sample in a study of T cells after yellow fever vaccination. TCRdb processed the 5' RACE reads anew with MiXCR; each CDR3 protein has one entry. The data contain under 600,000 distinct CDR3 sequences, approximately 15% of them singletons. The specimen was PBMCs, collected on the day of the yellow fever booster vaccination. The receptor set was obtained from a man aged 30 to 39 who received the YFV17D yellow fever vaccine. Both conserved end residues are part of each CDR3. The D gene is left open where the match is weak.

V	J	D	CDR3
TRBV25-1	TRBJ2-1	.	CASSDIGGNEQFF
TRBV27	TRBJ2-7	TRBD1	CASSLSNRGNYEQYF
TRBV12-3/TRBV12-4	TRBJ2-3	.	CASSSLDTSTDTQYF
TRBV4-3	TRBJ2-2	.	CASSQEYTGELFF
TRBV4-2	TRBJ1-3	.	CASSQGGISGNTIYF
TRBV12-3/TRBV12-4	TRBJ2-3	.	CANKIRTDTQYF
TRBV18	TRBJ2-3	.	CASSKDRGAQYF
TRBV24-1	TRBJ2-1	.	CATSDRDLNNEQFF
TRBV5-1	TRBJ1-3	.	CASSLGEGGLPGFGGNTIYF
TRBV6-1	TRBJ2-5	TRBD2	CASRPGGFGETQYF
TRBV2	TRBJ2-7	TRBD2	CASNHPGTSSYEQYF
TRBV20-1	TRBJ2-1	.	CSARDPGTKKRYNEQFF
TRBV6-2/TRBV6-3	TRBJ2-2	.	CASSASAGELFF
TRBV7-9	TRBJ2-5	TRBD1	CASSLGQGQYF
TRBV6-2/TRBV6-3	TRBJ2-1	.	CASSYSRLTYNEQFF
TRBV7-2	TRBJ1-1	.	CASSPQTGRTEAFF
TRBV1	TRBJ2-3	.	CTSSQVLAEPIGDGDTQYF